This TCR beta chain is from a study of tumor and adjacent non-tumor tissue in lung cancer. Study-wide results and caveats: Tumor repertoires had a smaller top 100 clone share than normal lung. TCR diversity was significantly greater in tumor than normal lung tissue.

A modified ARM-PCR protocol with three rounds of nested PCR amplified TCRbeta. TCRdb itself ran the multiplex PCR reads through MiXCR, one entry per CDR3 protein. The sample has more than 85,000 distinct CDR3 sequences, approximately 57% seen once; the top ten hold 15%. Only a few counts were recorded for this clonotype. What it binds is not known. CDR3 size: 12 residues. Germline V gene lookup returns CDR1 SEHNR and CDR2 FQNEAQ (reference sequence). V gave up 2 bases and J gave up 12 bases, with 11 bases separating them. The template was RNA from unsorted bulk tissue. This receptor was taken from a man aged 70-80 years with non-small cell lung cancer. J is TRBJ2-4 and V is TRBV7-9, with D unclear. The sample was lung tumor tissue. This chain's CDR3 is CASSLPVGDQYF. The CDR3 DNA is TGTGCCAGCAGCTTACCTGTTGGGGATCAGTACTTC.